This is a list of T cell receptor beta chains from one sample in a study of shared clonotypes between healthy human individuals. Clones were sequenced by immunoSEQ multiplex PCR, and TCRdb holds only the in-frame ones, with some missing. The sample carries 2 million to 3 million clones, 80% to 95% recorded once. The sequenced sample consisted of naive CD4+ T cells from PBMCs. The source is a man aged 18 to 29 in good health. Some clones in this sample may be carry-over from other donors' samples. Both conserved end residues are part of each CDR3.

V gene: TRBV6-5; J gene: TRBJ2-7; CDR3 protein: CASSPGIHSYEQYF
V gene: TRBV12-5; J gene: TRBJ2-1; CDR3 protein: CASGLVIGQGPAEQFF
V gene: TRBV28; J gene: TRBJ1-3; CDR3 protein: CASSSPSFWSSSGRGPSGNTIYF
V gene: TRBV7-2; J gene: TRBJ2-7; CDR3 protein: CASSFGGGDSYEQYF
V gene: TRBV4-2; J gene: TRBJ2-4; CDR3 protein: CASSQAPGQSKNIQYF
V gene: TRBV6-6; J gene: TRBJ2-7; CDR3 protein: CASSSRGTGPYEQYF
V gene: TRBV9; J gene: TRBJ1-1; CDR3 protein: CASSVGQLLDRGNTEAFF
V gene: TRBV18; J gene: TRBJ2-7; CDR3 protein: CASSPDYEQYF
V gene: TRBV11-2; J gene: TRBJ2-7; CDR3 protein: CASSLDRGSEQYF
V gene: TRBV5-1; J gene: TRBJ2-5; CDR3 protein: CASSTGFQETQYF
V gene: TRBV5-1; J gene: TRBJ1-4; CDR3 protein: CASSERDSTNEKLFF
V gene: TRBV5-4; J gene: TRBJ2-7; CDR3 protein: CASSLVSGYGLAVGEQYF
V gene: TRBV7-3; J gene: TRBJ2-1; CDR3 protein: CASSQSSGKEQFF
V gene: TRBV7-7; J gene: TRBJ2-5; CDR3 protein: CASSLGGRGVETQYF
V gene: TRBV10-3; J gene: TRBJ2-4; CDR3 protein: CAISETLRITSGSSIQYF
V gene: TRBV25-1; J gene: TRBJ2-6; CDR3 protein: CASSTPSGANVLTF
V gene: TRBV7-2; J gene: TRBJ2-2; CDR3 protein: CASSLEHSERELFF
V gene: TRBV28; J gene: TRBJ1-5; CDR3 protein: CASSFYPGHPHF
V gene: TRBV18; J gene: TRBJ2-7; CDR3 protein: CASSPVPGGNNYEQYF
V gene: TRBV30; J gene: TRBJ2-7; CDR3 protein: CACLLAGGPYEQYF
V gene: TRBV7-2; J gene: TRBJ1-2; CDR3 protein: CASSPRTGGYTF
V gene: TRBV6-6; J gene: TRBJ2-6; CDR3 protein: CASKKGELVGANVLTF
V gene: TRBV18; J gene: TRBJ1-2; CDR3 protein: CASSPQGREGYTF
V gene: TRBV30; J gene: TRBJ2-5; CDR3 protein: CAWSVYPAGGHETQYF
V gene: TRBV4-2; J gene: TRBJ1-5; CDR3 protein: CASSQDLGNQPQHF
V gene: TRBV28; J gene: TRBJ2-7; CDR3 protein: CASIGRVYEQYF
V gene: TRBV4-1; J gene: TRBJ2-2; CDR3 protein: CASSQDDGGELFF
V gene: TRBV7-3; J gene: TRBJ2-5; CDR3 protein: CASGRTAGGTQYF
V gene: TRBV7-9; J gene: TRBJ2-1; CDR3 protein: CASSLASARNEQFF
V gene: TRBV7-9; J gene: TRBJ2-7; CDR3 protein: CASSFGQGGIEQYF
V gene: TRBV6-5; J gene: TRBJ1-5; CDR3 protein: CASSYSRGNQPQHF
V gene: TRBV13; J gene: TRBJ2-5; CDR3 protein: CASRSPGETQYF
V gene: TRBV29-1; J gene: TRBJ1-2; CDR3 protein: CSVVDEKANYGYTF
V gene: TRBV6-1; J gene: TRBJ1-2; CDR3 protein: CASSFGQGLGGYTF
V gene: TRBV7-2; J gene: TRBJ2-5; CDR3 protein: CASSLGLAEAESQYF
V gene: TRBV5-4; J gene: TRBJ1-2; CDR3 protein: CASSLSGANHGYTF
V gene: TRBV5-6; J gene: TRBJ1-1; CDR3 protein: CASSLGGNTEAFF
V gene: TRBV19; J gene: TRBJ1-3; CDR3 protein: CASAGNTIYF
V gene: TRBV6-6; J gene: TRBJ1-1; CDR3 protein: CASSWKGTSTEAFF
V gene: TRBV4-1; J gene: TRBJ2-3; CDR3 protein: CASSRLERTGSSDTQYF
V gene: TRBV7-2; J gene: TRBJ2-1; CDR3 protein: CASSFGLAGDEQFF
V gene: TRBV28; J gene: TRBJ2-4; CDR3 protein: CASSPAVRAKNIQYF
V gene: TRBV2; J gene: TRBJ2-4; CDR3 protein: CASRDTRSGNIQYF
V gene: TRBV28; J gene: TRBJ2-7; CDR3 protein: CASSLGGGTRDEQYF
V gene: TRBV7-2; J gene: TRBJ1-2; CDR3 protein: CASGILDRALGYTF
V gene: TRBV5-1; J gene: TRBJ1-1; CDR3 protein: CASSLVRGATAAPTDTEAFF
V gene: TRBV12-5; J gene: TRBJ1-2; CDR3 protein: CASGLSFGQGANGYTF
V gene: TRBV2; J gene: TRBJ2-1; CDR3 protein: CASSERGGVPYNEQFF
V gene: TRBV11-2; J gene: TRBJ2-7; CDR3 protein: CASSLAPAITYEQYF
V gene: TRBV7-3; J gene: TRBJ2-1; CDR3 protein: CASSHVGGASGNNEQFF
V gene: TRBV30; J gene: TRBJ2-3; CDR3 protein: CAWSVHGTDTQYF
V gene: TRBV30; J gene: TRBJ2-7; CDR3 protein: CSLRGSPNYEQYF
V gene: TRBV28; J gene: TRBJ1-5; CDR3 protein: CASSLSGSQNSNQPQHF
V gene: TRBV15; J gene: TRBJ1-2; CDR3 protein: CATSNRNYGYTF
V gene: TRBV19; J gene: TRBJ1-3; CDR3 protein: CASARDRISGNTIYF
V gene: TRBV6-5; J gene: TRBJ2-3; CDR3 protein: CASRSGRHTDTQYF
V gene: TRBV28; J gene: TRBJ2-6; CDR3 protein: CASSLLGANFPNVLTF
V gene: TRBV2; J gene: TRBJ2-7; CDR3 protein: CASSGDSQYEQYF
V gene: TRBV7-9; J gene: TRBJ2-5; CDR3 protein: CASSLARRQETQYF